The sequence of this T cell receptor beta chain was determined in a study of T cell changes during pregnancy in multiple sclerosis. In this sample, this clone turned up a few times. Other DNA sequences of this sample code for an identical CDR3. Libraries were prepared by immunoSEQ multiplex PCR; TCRdb keeps only in-frame clonotypes and omits some of them. The repertoire consists of 50,000 to 75,000 clones, with 90% to 95% occurring once and the leading ten covering less than 3%. The CDR3 length is 14 residues. The germline V gene encodes CDR1 MNHNS and CDR2 SASEGT. The germline V and J ends were trimmed by 7 bases and 1 base, with 11 bases remaining between them.

This TCR derives from a female donor in good health, enrolled as a control in a pregnancy study. The V and J genes are TRBV6-1 and TRBJ1-5, with a weak D call TRBD1 (6 bases). Here the sequenced sample was peripheral blood, taken in the third trimester of pregnancy. The CDR3 sequence: CASNPTGSNQPQHF. CDR3 bases: TGTGCCAGCAACCCTACAGGGAGCAATCAGCCCCAGCATTTT.